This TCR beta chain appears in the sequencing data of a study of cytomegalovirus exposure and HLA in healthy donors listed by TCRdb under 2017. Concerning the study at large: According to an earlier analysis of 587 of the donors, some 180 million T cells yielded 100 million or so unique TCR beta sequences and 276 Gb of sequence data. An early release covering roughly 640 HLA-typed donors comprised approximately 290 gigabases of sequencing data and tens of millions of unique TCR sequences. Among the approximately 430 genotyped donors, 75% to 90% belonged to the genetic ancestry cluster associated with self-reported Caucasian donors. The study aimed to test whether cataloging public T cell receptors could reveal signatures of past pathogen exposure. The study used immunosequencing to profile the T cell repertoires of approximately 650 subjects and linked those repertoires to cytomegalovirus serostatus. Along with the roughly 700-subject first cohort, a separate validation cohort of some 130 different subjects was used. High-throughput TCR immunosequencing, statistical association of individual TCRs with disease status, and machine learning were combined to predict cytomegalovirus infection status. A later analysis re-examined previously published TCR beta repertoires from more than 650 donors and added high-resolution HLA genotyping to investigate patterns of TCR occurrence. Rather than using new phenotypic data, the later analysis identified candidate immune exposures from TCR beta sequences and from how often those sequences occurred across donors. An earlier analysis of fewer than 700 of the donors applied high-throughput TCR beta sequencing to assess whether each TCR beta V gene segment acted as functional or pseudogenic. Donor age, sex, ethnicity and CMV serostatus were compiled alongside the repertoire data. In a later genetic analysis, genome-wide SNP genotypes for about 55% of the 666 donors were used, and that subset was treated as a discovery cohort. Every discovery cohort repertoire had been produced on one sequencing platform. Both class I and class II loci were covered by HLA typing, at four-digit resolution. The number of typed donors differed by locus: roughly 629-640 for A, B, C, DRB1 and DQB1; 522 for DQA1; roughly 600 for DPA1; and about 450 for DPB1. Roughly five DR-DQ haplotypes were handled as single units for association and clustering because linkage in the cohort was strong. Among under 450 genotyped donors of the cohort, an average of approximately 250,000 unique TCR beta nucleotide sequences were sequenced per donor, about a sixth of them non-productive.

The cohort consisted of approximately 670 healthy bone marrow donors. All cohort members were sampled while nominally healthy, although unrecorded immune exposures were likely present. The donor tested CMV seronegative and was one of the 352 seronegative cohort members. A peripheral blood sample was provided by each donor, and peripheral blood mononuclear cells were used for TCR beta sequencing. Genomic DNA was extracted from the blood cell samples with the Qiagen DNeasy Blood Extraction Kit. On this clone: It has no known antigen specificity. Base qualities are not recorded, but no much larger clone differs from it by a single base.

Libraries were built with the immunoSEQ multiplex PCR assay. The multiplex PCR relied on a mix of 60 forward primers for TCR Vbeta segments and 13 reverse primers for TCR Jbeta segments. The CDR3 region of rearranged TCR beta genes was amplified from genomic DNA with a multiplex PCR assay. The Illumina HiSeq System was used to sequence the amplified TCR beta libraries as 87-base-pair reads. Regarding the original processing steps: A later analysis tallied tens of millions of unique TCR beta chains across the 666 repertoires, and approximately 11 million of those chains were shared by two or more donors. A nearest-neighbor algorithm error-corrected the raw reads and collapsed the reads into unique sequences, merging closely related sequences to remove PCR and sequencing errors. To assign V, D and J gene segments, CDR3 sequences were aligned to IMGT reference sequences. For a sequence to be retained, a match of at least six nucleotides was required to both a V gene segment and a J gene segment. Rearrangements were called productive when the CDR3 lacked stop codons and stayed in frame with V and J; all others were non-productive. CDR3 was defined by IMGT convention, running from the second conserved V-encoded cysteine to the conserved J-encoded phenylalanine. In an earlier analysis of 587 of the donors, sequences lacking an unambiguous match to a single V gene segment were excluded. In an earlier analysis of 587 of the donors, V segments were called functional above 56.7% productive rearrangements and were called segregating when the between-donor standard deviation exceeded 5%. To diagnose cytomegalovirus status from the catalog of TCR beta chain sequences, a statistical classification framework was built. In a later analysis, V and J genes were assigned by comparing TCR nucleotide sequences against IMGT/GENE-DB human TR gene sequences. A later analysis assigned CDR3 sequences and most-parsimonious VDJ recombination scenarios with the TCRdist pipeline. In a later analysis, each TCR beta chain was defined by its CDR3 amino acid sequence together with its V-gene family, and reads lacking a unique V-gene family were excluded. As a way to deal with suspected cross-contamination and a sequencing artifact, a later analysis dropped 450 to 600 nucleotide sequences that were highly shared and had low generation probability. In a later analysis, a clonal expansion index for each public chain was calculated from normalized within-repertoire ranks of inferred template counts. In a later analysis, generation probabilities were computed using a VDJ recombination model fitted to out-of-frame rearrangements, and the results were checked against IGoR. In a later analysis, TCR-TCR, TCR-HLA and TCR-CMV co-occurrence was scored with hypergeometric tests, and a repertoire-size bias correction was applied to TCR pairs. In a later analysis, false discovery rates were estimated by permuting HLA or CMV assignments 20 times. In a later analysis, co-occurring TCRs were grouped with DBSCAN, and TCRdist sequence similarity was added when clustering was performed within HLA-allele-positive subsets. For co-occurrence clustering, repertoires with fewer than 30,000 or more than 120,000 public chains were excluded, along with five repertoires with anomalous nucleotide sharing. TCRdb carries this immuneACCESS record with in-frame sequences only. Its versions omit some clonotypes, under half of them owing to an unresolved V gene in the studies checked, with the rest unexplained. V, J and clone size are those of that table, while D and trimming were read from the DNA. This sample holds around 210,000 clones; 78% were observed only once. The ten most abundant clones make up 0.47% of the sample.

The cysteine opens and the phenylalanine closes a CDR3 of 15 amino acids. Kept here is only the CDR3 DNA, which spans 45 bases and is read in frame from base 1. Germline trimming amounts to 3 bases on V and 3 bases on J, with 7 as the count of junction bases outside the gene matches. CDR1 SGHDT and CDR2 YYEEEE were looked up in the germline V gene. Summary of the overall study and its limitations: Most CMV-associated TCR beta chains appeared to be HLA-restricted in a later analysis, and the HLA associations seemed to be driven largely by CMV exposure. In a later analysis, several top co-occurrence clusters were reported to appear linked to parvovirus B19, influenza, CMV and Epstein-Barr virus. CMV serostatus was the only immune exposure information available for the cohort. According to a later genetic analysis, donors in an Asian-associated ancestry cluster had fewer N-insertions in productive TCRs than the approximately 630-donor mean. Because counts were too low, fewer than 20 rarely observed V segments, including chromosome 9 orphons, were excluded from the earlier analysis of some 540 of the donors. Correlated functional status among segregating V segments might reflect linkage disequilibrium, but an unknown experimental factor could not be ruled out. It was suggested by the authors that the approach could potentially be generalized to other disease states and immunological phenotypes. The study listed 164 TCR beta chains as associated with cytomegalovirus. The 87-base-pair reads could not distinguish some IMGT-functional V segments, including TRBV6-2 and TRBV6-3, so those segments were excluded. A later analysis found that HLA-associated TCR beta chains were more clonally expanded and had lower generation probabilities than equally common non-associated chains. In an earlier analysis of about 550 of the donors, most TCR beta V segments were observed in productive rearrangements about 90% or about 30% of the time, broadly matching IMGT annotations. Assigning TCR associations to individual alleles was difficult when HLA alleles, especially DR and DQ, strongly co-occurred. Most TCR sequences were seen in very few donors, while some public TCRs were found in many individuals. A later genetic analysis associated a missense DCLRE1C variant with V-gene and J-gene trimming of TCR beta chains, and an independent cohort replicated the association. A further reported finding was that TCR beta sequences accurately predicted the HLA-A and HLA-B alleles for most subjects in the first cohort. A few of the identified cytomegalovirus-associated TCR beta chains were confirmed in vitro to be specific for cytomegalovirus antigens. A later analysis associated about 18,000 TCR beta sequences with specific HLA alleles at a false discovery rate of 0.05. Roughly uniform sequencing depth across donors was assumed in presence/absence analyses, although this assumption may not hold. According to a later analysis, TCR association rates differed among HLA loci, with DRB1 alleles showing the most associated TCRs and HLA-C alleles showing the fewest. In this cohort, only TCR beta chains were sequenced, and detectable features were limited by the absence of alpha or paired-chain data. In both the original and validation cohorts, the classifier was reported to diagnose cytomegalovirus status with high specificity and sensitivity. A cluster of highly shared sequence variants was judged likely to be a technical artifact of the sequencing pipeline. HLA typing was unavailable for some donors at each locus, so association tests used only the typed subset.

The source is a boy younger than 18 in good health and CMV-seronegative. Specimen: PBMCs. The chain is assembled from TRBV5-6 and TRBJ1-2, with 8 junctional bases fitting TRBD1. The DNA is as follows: TGTGCCAGCAGCTCAAGGGACAGGAGATACTATGGCTACACCTTC. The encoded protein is CASSSRDRRYYGYTF.